The 27 T cell receptor beta chains listed next were all sequenced from one sample in a study of blood T cell repertoires in COVID-19. Repertoires were generated with immunoSEQ multiplex PCR, while TCRdb's copy carries only in-frame clones and drops some. Of about 150,000 clones listed, around four fifths are singletons. Sequenced material: PBMCs or T cells enriched from blood (not recorded which). These receptors came from a man in his fifties who had recovered from COVID-19.

The genes are TRBV11-3 and TRBJ2-1; 8 bases line up with TRBD2. Germline loops: CDR1 SGHNT, CDR2 YENEEA. Trimming cost V 5 bases and J 2 bases; bases outside gene matches: 8. There are 16 residues in the CDR3. The CDR3 loop reads CASSPPGGRTYNEQFF. CDR3 DNA: TGTGCCAGCAGCCCGCCGGGGGGGCGCACCTACAATGAGCAGTTCTTC. Using reference TRBV11-3 and TRBJ2-1 for the parts outside the CDR3, the full variable domain is EAGVVQSPRYKIIEKKQPVAFWCNPISGHNTLYWYLQNLGQGPELLIRYENEEAVDDSQLPKDRFSAERLKGVDSTLKIQPAELGDSAVYLCASSPPGGRTYNEQFFGPGTRLTVL.

The rearrangement links TRBV9 to TRBJ1-2; TRBD1 aligns across 7 bases. The CDR3 contains 14 residues. Looked up from germline, CDR1 is SGDLS and CDR2 is YYNGEE. V gave up 0 bases and J gave up 8 bases; unmatched junction bases: 7. The CDR3 is CASSVATTGSGYTF. The CDR3 nucleotides read TGTGCCAGCAGCGTAGCTACGACAGGGAGCGGCTACACCTTC.

This chain connects TRBV12-2 to TRBJ1-2; the table gives TRBD1 as D, unverified against the DNA. TRBV12-2 is termed a pseudogene. CDR3 length equals 14 residues. The CDR3: CASRDGTGEYGYTF. DNA for the CDR3: TGTGCAAGTCGCGACGGGACAGGGGAGTATGGCTACACCTTC.

This chain joins TRBV5-1 and TRBJ1-2, with 7 bases aligning to TRBD1. The CDR3 covers 15 residues. CDR1 is SGHRS and CDR2 is YFSETQ in the germline V gene. With V trimmed by 0 bases and J by 2 bases, 4 bases remained unmatched. The CDR3 DNA sequence: TGCGCCAGCAGCTTGGTAGGGGGCGAAAACTATGGCTACACCTTC. Translating it yields CASSLVGGENYGYTF.

CDR3 nucleotides: TGTGCCAGCAGCTTGTCTAGCGGGGGGGCCTACAATGAGCAGTTCTTC. Its protein product is CASSLSSGGAYNEQFF. This chain connects TRBV5-4 to TRBJ2-1; 12 bases fit TRBD2. CDR3 length: 16 amino acids. Germline lookup yields CDR1 SGHNT and CDR2 YYREEE (reference sequence). The V and J ends lost 1 base and 2 bases, in that order; junction bases with no gene match: 1.

The CDR3 nucleotides read TGTGCCAGCAGCTTAACGAGCTCACAGGGAATTGAGCAGTTCTTC. This codes for CASSLTSSQGIEQFF. The chain recombines TRBV7-3 with TRBJ2-1; TRBD1 might be the D (6 bases). V shed 0 bases and J shed 9 bases, with 15 bases lying between them. This CDR3 spans 15 amino acids. Germline lookup yields CDR1 SGHTA and CDR2 FQGTGA. Filled out from reference TRBV7-3 and TRBJ2-1, the complete variable domain reads GAGVSQTPSNKVTEKGKYVELRCDPISGHTALYWYRQSLGQGPEFLIYFQGTGAADDSGLPNDRFFAVRPEGSVSTLKIQRTERGDSAVYLCASSLTSSQGIEQFFGPGTRLTVL.

The chain joins TRBV5-1 to TRBJ1-4; D is possibly TRBD1 (5 bases). V was clipped by 0 bases and J by 8 bases, with 17 bases between them. CDR1 and CDR2 (germline): SGHRS, YFSETQ. This CDR3 comprises 16 residues. CDR3 region: CASSLAGDPITEKLFF. The CDR3 DNA reads as TGCGCCAGCAGCTTGGCGGGGGACCCCATCACCGAAAAACTGTTTTTT.

This rearrangement joins TRBV30 to TRBJ1-1, with 11 bases aligning to TRBD1. Unmatched junction bases numbered 14, after V lost 4 bases and J lost 4 bases. The germline V gene encodes CDR1 GTSNPN and CDR2 SVGIG (reference sequence). The CDR3 is 17 amino acids. The CDR3 DNA reads as TGTGCCTGGAACCGGGGGACAGGGGGTTCGGTGAGCACTGAAGCTTTCTTT. This sequence encodes CAWNRGTGGSVSTEAFF.

V and J are TRBV2 and TRBJ1-5, with D maybe TRBD1 (5 bases). V lost 6 bases, J lost 6 bases, and 9 bases lay in between. Per germline, CDR1 SNHLY and CDR2 FYNNEI. This CDR3 has 12 residues. The CDR3 reads CASRGGSQPQHF. The CDR3 DNA sequence: TGTGCCAGCAGGGGGGGTAGTCAGCCCCAGCATTTT.

J is TRBJ1-4 and V is TRBV29-1, with a tentative D call TRBD1 (6 bases). V lost 6 bases, J lost 2 bases, and 10 bases lay in between. Germline V gene sequence: CDR1 SQVTM, CDR2 ANQGSEA. This CDR3 region has 13 residues. This CDR3 is CSVRDTTNEKLFF. In DNA, the CDR3 is TGCAGCGTCCGGGACACCACTAATGAAAAACTGTTTTTT.

This clone was recorded only once. The chain uses TRBV29-1 and TRBJ2-7; D might be TRBD1 (6 bases). Trimming took off 6 bases at V and 2 bases at J, with 20 bases between the two ends. The germline V gene encodes CDR1 SQVTM and CDR2 ANQGSEA. There are 15 residues in the CDR3. CDR3 region: CSVAGVGASPYEQYF. The CDR3 DNA sequence: TGCAGCGTCGCAGGGGTAGGGGCCTCCCCCTACGAGCAGTACTTC.

The rearrangement joins TRBV3-1 (or the pseudogene TRBV3-2) to TRBJ1-2; a weak D match, TRBD1 (6 bases). Per the germline V gene, CDR1 is LGHDT and CDR2 is YNNKEL (reference sequence). V was shortened by 1 base and J by 0 bases, with 15 bases between the two germline ends. CDR3 length equals 17 residues. The CDR3 sequence: CASSQASTGPTNYGYTF. The CDR3 DNA reads as TGTGCCAGCAGCCAAGCATCGACAGGACCCACTAACTATGGCTACACCTTC.

The V gene is TRBV5-1, the J gene TRBJ2-3, with D possibly matching TRBD2 (6 bases). From germline, CDR1 is SGHRS and CDR2 YFSETQ. Trimming shortened V by 3 bases and J by 2 bases, and 7 bases separated the two germline ends. The CDR3 consists of 13 residues. This CDR3 reads CASSSRDTDTQYF. The DNA for the CDR3 is TGCGCCAGCAGCTCGCGGGACACAGATACGCAGTATTTT.

The sample holds many counts of this clone. The chain employs TRBV11-3 and TRBJ1-5; D call uncertain. The CDR3 extends over 15 amino acids. Trimming removed 5 bases at V and 0 bases at J, with 11 bases between. Per germline, CDR1 SGHNT and CDR2 YENEEA. CDR3: CASSLTPYSNQPQHF. In DNA form, the CDR3 reads TGTGCCAGCAGCCTGACACCTTATAGCAATCAGCCCCAGCATTTT. Full variable domain (outside the CDR3, taken from reference TRBV11-3 and TRBJ1-5): EAGVVQSPRYKIIEKKQPVAFWCNPISGHNTLYWYLQNLGQGPELLIRYENEEAVDDSQLPKDRFSAERLKGVDSTLKIQPAELGDSAVYLCASSLTPYSNQPQHFGDGTRLSIL.

The CDR3 bases are TGTGCCAGCAGCACAAGGACAGGGTATAACTATGGCTACACCTTC. This encodes CASSTRTGYNYGYTF. The rearrangement joins TRBV5-5 to TRBJ1-2; 8 positions match TRBD1. CDR3 length: 15 amino acids. Germline V gene lookup returns CDR1 SGHKS and CDR2 YYEKEE (reference sequence). V gave up 4 bases and J gave up 1 base; unmatched junction bases: 6.

The J gene is TRBJ1-6, the V gene TRBV2, with a weak D call TRBD1 (5 bases). Germline CDR1 SNHLY, CDR2 FYNNEI. The V and J ends lost 4 bases and 0 bases respectively, with 16 bases between them. The CDR3 covers 18 residues. CDR3 sequence: CASSGRGRIDSYNSPLHF. DNA of the CDR3: TGTGCCAGCAGTGGTAGGGGTAGGATCGACTCCTATAATTCACCCCTCCACTTT. The entire variable domain, with the rest obtained from reference TRBV2 and TRBJ1-6, is as follows: EPEVTQTPSHQVTQMGQEVILRCVPISNHLYFYWYRQILGQKVEFLVSFYNNEISEKSEIFDDQFSVERPDGSNFTLKIRSTKLEDSAMYFCASSGRGRIDSYNSPLHFGNGTRLTVT.

V gene TRBV11-2 combines with J gene TRBJ1-3; D not resolved. The germline gives CDR1 SGHAT, CDR2 FQNNGV. The CDR3 is 13 amino acids. Trimming took 3 bases from V and 4 from J, leaving 7 bases between them. The CDR3 coding sequence is TGTGCCAGCAGCTTCTTCCCCGGAAACACCATATATTTT. It translates to CASSFFPGNTIYF.

The gene calls are TRBV5-4 and TRBJ2-3; 7 nucleotides match TRBD2. Germline-derived CDR1 and CDR2 are SGHNT and YYREEE (reference sequence). The CDR3 has 13 residues. J lost 5 bases, V lost 7 bases, and 7 bases had no gene match. CDR3 protein: CASPGLVGDTQYF. The CDR3 DNA reads TGTGCCAGCCCCGGACTAGTCGGAGATACGCAGTATTTT.

The V call is TRBV11-3, the J call TRBJ2-5; 7 bases line up with TRBD2. Germline V gives CDR1 SGHNT, CDR2 YENEEA. The CDR3 sequence is 12 residues long. The J segment lost 4 bases and the V segment lost 7 bases, leaving 3 bases of the junction unmatched. The CDR3 DNA follows: TGTGCCAGCACCTGGGGGGGAGAGACCCAGTACTTC. Translation gives CASTWGGETQYF.

The chain combines TRBV7-8 with TRBJ2-2; 9 bases line up with TRBD2. The V segment lost 5 bases and the J segment 4 bases; nucleotides outside the gene matches: 8. CDR3 size: 16 residues. Germline CDR1 is SGHVS and CDR2 is FQNEAQ. The DNA for the CDR3 is TGTGCCAGCAGCCCAGCTGGCGGGGGGGGCACCGGGGAGCTGTTTTTT. It is translated as CASSPAGGGGTGELFF.

The rearrangement uses TRBV9 and TRBJ1-3; the match to TRBD1 covers 8 bases. The CDR3 spans 15 residues. J gave up 3 bases and V 2 bases, and 4 bases lay outside the gene matches. The germline V gene has CDR1 SGDLS and CDR2 YYNGEE. The DNA for the CDR3 is TGTGCCAGCAGCGTTCAGGGGGCCAGTGGAAACACCATATATTTT. Its translation is CASSVQGASGNTIYF. Full variable domain (missing parts from reference TRBV9 and TRBJ1-3): DSGVTQTPKHLITATGQRVTLRCSPRSGDLSVYWYQQSLDQGLQFLIQYYNGEERAKGNILERFSAQQFPDLHSELNLSSLELGDSALYFCASSVQGASGNTIYFGEGSWLTVV.

The rearrangement joins TRBV5-1 to TRBJ2-5; TRBD2 agrees at 7 bases. The germline V gene has CDR1 SGHRS and CDR2 YFSETQ. The CDR3 totals 14 residues. After removal of 1 base from V and 2 bases from J, the junction contained 2 bases not matched to a gene. CDR3 region: CASSLRGGQETQYF. In DNA, the CDR3 is TGCGCCAGCAGCTTGCGGGGAGGGCAAGAGACCCAGTACTTC.

The rearrangement links TRBV4-1 to TRBJ2-3; 7 nucleotides line up with TRBD1. This CDR3 contains 15 residues. Germline lookup yields CDR1 MGHRA and CDR2 YSYEKL. The trim removed 2 bases at V and 1 base at J, leaving 3 bases unmatched. In nucleotides, the CDR3 is TGCGCCAGCAGCCAACTTACAGGGGGCACAGATACGCAGTATTTT. Residues: CASSQLTGGTDTQYF.

The chain carries TRBV11-3 and TRBJ2-1; unclear D gene. The CDR3 is made up of 15 amino acids. The germline gives CDR1 SGHNT, CDR2 YENEEA. V was shortened by 3 bases and J by 2 bases, with 11 bases between the two germline ends. The CDR3 DNA reads as TGTGCCAGCAGCTTGATGGGCAATACCTACAATGAGCAGTTCTTC. Its translation: CASSLMGNTYNEQFF.

This chain links TRBV30 with TRBJ1-4; TRBD1 aligns across 10 bases. With 4 bases clipped from V and 4 bases from J, the junction kept 3 bases outside the gene matches. Germline CDR1 and CDR2: GTSNPN and SVGIG (reference sequence). The CDR3 loop spans 14 amino acids. The CDR3 bases are TGTGCCTGGACCCGGACAGGGGGTAATGAAAAACTGTTTTTT. It encodes CAWTRTGGNEKLFF.

Points on this clone: Other DNA variants within this sample encode the same CDR3. The V call is TRBV7-9, the J call TRBJ2-5; D possibly corresponds to TRBD2 (5 bases). Germline values: CDR1 SEHNR, CDR2 FQNEAQ (reference sequence). V was clipped by 3 bases and J by 4 bases, with 9 bases between them. This CDR3 comprises 13 residues. The CDR3 sequence is CASSFAGVETQYF. CDR3 coding DNA: TGTGCCAGCAGCTTCGCCGGGGTAGAGACCCAGTACTTC.

V is TRBV4-1 and J is TRBJ2-6; the match to TRBD1 covers 9 bases. Germline V lookup: CDR1 MGHRA, CDR2 YSYEKL. There are 18 residues in the CDR3. Trimming cost V 0 bases and J 1 base; bases outside gene matches: 4. The CDR3 protein is CASSQDWTGESGANVLTF. CDR3 nucleotides: TGCGCCAGCAGCCAAGATTGGACAGGGGAATCTGGGGCCAACGTCCTGACTTTC.